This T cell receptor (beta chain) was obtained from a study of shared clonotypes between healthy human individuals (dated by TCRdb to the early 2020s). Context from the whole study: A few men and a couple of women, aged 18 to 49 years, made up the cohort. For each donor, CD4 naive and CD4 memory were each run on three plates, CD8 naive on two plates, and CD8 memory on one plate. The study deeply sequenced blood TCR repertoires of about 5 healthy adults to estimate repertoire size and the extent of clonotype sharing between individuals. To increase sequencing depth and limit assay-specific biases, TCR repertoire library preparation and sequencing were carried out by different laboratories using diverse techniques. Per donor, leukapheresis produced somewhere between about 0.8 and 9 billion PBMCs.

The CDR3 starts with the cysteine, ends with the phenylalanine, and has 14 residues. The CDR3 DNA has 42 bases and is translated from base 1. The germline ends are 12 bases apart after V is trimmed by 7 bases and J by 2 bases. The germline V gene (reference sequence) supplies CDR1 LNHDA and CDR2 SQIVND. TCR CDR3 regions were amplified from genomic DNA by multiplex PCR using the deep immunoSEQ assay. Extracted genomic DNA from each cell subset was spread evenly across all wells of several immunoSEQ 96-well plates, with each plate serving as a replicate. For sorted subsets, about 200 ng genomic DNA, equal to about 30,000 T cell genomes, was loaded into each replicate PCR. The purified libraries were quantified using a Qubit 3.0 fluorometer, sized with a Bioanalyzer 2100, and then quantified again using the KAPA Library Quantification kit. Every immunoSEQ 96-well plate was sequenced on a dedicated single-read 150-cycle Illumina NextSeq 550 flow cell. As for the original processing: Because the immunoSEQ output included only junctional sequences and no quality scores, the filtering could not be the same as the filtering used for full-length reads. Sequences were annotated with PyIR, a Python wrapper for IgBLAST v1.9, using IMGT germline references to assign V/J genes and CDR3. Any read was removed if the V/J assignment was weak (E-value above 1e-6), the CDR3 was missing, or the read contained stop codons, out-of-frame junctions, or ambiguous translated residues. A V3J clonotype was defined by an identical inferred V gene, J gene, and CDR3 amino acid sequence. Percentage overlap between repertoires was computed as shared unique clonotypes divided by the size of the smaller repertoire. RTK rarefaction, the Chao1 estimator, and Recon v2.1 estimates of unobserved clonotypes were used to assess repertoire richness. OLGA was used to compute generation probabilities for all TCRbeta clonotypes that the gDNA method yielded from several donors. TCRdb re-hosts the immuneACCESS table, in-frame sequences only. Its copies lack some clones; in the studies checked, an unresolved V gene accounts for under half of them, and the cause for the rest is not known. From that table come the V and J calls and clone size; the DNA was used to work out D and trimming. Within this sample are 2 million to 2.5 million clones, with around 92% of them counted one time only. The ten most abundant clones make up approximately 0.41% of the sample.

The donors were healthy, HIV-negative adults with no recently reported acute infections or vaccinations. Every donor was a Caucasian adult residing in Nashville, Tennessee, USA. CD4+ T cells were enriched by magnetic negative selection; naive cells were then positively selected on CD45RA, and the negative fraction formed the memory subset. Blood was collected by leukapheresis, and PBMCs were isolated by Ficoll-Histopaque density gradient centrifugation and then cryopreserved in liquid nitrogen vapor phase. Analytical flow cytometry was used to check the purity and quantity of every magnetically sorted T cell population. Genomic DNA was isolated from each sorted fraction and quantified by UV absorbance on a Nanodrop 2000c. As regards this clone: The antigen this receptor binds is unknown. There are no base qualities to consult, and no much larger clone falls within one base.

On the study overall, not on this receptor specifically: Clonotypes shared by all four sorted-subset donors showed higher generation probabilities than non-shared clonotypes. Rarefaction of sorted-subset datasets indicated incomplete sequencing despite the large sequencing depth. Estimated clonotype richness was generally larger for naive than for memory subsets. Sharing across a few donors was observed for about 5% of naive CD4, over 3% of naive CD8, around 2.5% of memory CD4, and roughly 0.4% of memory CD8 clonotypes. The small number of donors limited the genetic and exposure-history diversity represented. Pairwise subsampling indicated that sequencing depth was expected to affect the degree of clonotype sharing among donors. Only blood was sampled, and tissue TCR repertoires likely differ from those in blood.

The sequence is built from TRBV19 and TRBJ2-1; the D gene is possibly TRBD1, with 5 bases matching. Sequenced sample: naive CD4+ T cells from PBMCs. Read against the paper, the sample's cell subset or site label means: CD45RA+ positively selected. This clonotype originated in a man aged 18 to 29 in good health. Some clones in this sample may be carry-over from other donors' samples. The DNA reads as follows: TGTGCCAGTACTCCAGGGTCACCCTACAATGAGCAGTTCTTC. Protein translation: CASTPGSPYNEQFF.